The 16 T cell receptor beta chains below all came from one sample that was sequenced in a study of T-cell reconstitution after alpha-beta-depleted transplantation in children. Unique molecular identifiers were incorporated when the TCRbeta library was constructed. TCRdb re-called the PCR reads through MiXCR, storing one row per CDR3 protein. The sample has about 580,000 distinct CDR3 sequences; more than 20% are singletons. Source: PBMCs, mostly from graft donor cells, taken 360 days after TCRalphabeta/CD19-depleted stem cell transplant. These receptor sequences come from a boy under two years old who had a stem cell transplant for acute myeloid leukemia, so the T cells may come from the graft donor.

V is TRBV4-2 and J is TRBJ2-1; 7 nucleotides agree with TRBD2. This CDR3 contains 17 residues. V shed 0 bases, J shed 9 bases, and the junction held 14 bases outside the gene matches. Per germline, CDR1 LGHNA and CDR2 YNFKEQ. The CDR3 sequence: CASSQDVLARGSSEQFF. The CDR3 DNA follows: TGTGCCAGCAGCCAAGACGTCCTAGCGCGGGGGAGTAGTGAGCAGTTCTTC.

The chain combines TRBV24-1 with TRBJ2-2; no firm D call. Looked up from germline, CDR1 is KGHDR and CDR2 is SFDVKD. This CDR3 spans 14 amino acids. Deletions cut 5 bases from V and 0 bases from J, with 6 bases between. For the CDR3, the DNA is TGTGCCACCAGTGGCATCGCGAACACCGGGGAGCTGTTTTTT. Its translation is CATSGIANTGELFF.

This clonotype was picked up a small number of times. The chain recombines TRBV6-5 with TRBJ2-1; D ambiguous. The CDR3 has 15 amino acids. Germline V gene lookup returns CDR1 MNHEY and CDR2 SVGAGI. V was cut by 0 bases and J by 8 bases, with 14 bases left in between. CDR3 sequence: CASSYSKGSTYEQFF. CDR3 nucleotides: TGTGCCAGCAGTTACTCGAAGGGCTCTACCTATGAGCAGTTCTTC.

The V and J genes are TRBV12-3 or TRBV12-4 and TRBJ1-1; 7 bases are a match to TRBD1. Losses at the gene ends were 6 bases for V and 3 bases for J; bases not matched to a gene: 7. CDR3 length equals 14 residues. The CDR3 loop reads CASSPRGGHTEAFF. For the CDR3, the DNA is TGTGCCAGCAGCCCCAGAGGGGGCCACACTGAAGCTTTCTTT.

The J gene is TRBJ1-2, the V gene TRBV20-1; unclear D gene. Germline CDR1 reads DFQATT; CDR2 reads SNEGSKA (reference sequence). Trimming shortened V by 5 bases and J by 2 bases, and 9 bases separated the two germline ends. The CDR3 contains 12 residues. The CDR3 DNA reads TGCAGTGCTCCCCCCGGAAACTATGGCTACACCTTC. Translation: CSAPPGNYGYTF.

This clonotype has more than one count but fewer than ten. V usage is TRBV20-1 and J usage is TRBJ2-7, with D uncertain. V lost 5 bases to trimming and J lost 2 bases, with 16 bases between them. The CDR3 is made up of 14 amino acids. The germline V gene has CDR1 DFQATT and CDR2 SNEGSKA (reference sequence). The CDR3 protein is CSAVDTLKAYEQYF. DNA for the CDR3: TGCAGTGCTGTTGACACACTAAAAGCCTACGAGCAGTACTTC.

The chain recombines TRBV11-2 with TRBJ2-3, with TRBD2 matching 10 bases. With V trimmed by 1 base and J by 6 bases, 13 bases remained unmatched. Germline V lookup: CDR1 SGHAT, CDR2 FQNNGV. The CDR3 runs to 18 residues. The CDR3 nucleotides are TGTGCCAGCAGCTTAGGTTGGGCTAGCGGGGGACCTCAGGATACGCAGTATTTT. Its protein is CASSLGWASGGPQDTQYF.

This clonotype occurred many times. The CDR3 here is CAEGAGMYEQYF. Written as DNA, the CDR3 is TGTGCCGAGGGGGCCGGTATGTACGAGCAGTACTTC. The J gene is TRBJ2-7, the V gene TRBV12-3 or TRBV12-4; the match to TRBD1 covers 7 bases. The CDR3 is 12 residues long. The junction had 8 bases not matched to a gene; V was cut back by 11 bases and J by 4 bases.

The chain combines TRBV29-1 with TRBJ2-4; the D gene is possibly TRBD1 (5 bases). Trimming left V 1 base short and J 2 bases short, with 15 bases between. CDR3 length equals 16 residues. Germline V gene data show CDR1 as SQVTM and CDR2 as ANQGSEA. CDR3 loop: CSVEGYRGWTKNIQYF. The CDR3, as DNA: TGCAGCGTTGAAGGCTATAGGGGTTGGACCAAAAACATTCAGTACTTC.

This clonotype turned up a few times. The chain joins TRBV10-3 to TRBJ1-4; D gene uncertain. Germline V gene sequence: CDR1 ENHRY, CDR2 SYGVKD. V was clipped by 6 bases and J by 5 bases, with 10 bases between them. The CDR3 covers 13 residues. The CDR3 here is CAIRGSYNEKLFF. The DNA for the CDR3 is TGTGCCATCAGGGGCAGCTACAATGAAAAACTGTTTTTT.

The gene calls are TRBV19 and TRBJ2-1; the match to TRBD1 covers 9 bases. Trimming took 2 bases from V and 3 from J; bases not matched to a gene: 11. Germline lookup yields CDR1 LNHDA and CDR2 SQIVND (reference sequence). This CDR3 has 18 amino acids. Written as DNA, the CDR3 is TGTGCCAGTAGTATACGGACGACAGGGGGATTGGGCTACAATGAGCAGTTCTTC. This encodes CASSIRTTGGLGYNEQFF.

V is TRBV20-1 and J is TRBJ2-1, with 14 bases aligning to TRBD2. The CDR3 is 15 amino acids. Germline V gene data show CDR1 as DFQATT and CDR2 as SNEGSKA (reference sequence). With 3 bases clipped from V and 9 bases from J, the junction kept 7 bases outside the gene matches. The CDR3: CSARSGTSGGGEQFF. In DNA, the CDR3 is TGCAGTGCTAGGAGTGGGACTAGCGGGGGTGGTGAGCAGTTCTTC.

V and J are TRBV15 and TRBJ2-7; the D is unclear. Trimming shortened V by 0 bases and J by 2 bases, and 11 bases separated the two germline ends. CDR1 is LNHNV and CDR2 is YYDKDF in the germline V gene (reference sequence). There are 15 residues in the CDR3. The CDR3 sequence: CATSRDHGGTYEQYV. DNA for the CDR3: TGTGCCACCAGCAGAGATCACGGCGGAACCTACGAGCAGTACGTC.

The chain employs TRBV29-1 and TRBJ1-1; D is ambiguous. Germline CDR1 and CDR2: SQVTM and ANQGSEA. V lost 5 bases, J lost 0 bases, and 10 bases lay in between. The CDR3 is made up of 13 amino acids. The CDR3 DNA follows: TGCAGCGTTCGACCGTTATTGAACACTGAAGCTTTCTTT. Its translation is CSVRPLLNTEAFF.

In its sample, this clonotype was seen a few times. The chain uses TRBV28 and TRBJ2-1; either TRBD1 or TRBD2 may supply D (5 bases each). This CDR3 comprises 13 residues. Per the germline V gene, CDR1 is MDHEN and CDR2 is SYDVKM. The V gene lost 10 bases and the J gene lost 2 bases, with 12 bases spanning the gap. The CDR3 DNA reads TGTGCCACCCGGGACGGAGCCTACAATGAGCAGTTCTTC. Translated, it gives CATRDGAYNEQFF.

This clonotype was picked up many times. The chain links TRBV15 to TRBJ2-2; 9 bases fit TRBD1. Trimming cost V 0 bases and J 7 bases; bases outside gene matches: 9. The CDR3 is made up of 17 amino acids. The germline CDR1 and CDR2 sequences are LNHNV and YYDKDF (reference sequence). CDR3 in DNA: TGTGCCACCAGCAGAGATTTCGGGACAGGGAAGATCGGGGAGCTGTTTTTT. Translated: CATSRDFGTGKIGELFF.